The 27 T cell receptor beta chains listed next were all sequenced from one sample in a study of cytomegalovirus exposure and HLA in healthy donors. Data came from immunoSEQ multiplex PCR; TCRdb stores just in-frame clones and leaves some out. The data hold approximately 230,000 clones, with less than 90% observed a single time. Sequenced: PBMCs. Every receptor here comes from a man younger than 35 in good health and CMV-seropositive.

The table lists this clone with a count of one. V is TRBV25-1 and J is TRBJ2-1; 8 bases are a match to TRBD2. Germline-derived CDR1 and CDR2 are MGHDK and SYGVNS. V was pared by 3 bases and J by 5 bases, with 3 bases of the junction left unmatched. The CDR3 extends over 14 amino acids. CDR3 sequence reads: CASSEREDDNEQFF. Written as DNA, the CDR3 is TGTGCCAGCAGTGAGCGGGAGGATGACAATGAGCAGTTCTTC.

This rearrangement joins TRBV5-1 to TRBJ1-1, with 8 positions matching TRBD1. J was trimmed by 5 bases and V by 0 bases; bases with no gene match: 12. CDR1 is SGHRS, CDR2 YFSETQ, per germline. The CDR3 extends over 17 amino acids. CDR3 sequence reads: CASSLAFGGQGGTEAFF. CDR3 nucleotides: TGCGCCAGCAGCTTGGCCTTCGGAGGACAGGGAGGAACTGAAGCTTTCTTT.

The CDR3 region has the DNA TGTGCCAGCAGCCGACCGGGGGATGGCGTCCCTGAGCAGTTCTTC. Translated: CASSRPGDGVPEQFF. The chain carries TRBV7-9 and TRBJ2-1; possibly TRBD2 for D (6 bases). The CDR3 has 15 residues. Germline values: CDR1 SEHNR, CDR2 FQNEAQ (reference sequence). Trimming cost V 5 bases and J 9 bases, with 20 bases left between them.

This clone was found a few times. The V and J genes are TRBV27 and TRBJ2-7; 9 bases fit TRBD1. Per germline, CDR1 MNHEY and CDR2 SMNVEV (reference sequence). CDR3 length equals 15 residues. V lost 4 bases to trimming and J lost 6 bases; unmatched junction nucleotides: 10. The CDR3 sequence is CASSSYPGTGIEQYF. The CDR3 DNA sequence: TGTGCCAGCAGTTCCTACCCCGGGACAGGGATCGAGCAGTACTTC.

V and J are TRBV27 and TRBJ2-1, with 10 bases lining up with TRBD2. The length of the CDR3 is 16 residues. V lost 3 bases, J lost 3 bases, and 5 bases stayed unmatched. Germline V gives CDR1 MNHEY, CDR2 SMNVEV (reference sequence). CDR3 sequence reads: CASSLASGRVYNEQFF. For the CDR3, the DNA is TGTGCCAGCAGTTTGGCTAGCGGGAGAGTCTACAATGAGCAGTTCTTC.

The chain carries TRBV29-1 and TRBJ2-3, with a tentative D call TRBD2 (5 bases). The CDR3 runs 12 residues. CDR1 is SQVTM and CDR2 is ANQGSEA in the germline V gene. The ends were cut back, 7 bases at V and 6 bases at J, with 14 bases in the middle. Here the CDR3 DNA reads TGCAGCGCTAGCATGACGAGGGATACGCAGTATTTT. The encoded protein is CSASMTRDTQYF.

V usage is TRBV6-6 and J usage is TRBJ1-2; TRBD1 matches 10 bases. The CDR3 runs to 13 residues. Germline V lookup: CDR1 MNHNY, CDR2 SVGAGI (reference sequence). V lost 10 bases, J lost 7 bases, and 9 bases stayed unmatched. The CDR3 bases are TGTGCCACCCTAGTTGGGACAGGGGTTGGCTACACCTTC. It yields the protein CATLVGTGVGYTF.

V usage is TRBV5-1 and J usage is TRBJ2-7; either TRBD1 or TRBD2 may fit D (6 bases each). Trimming left V 4 bases short and J 4 bases short, with 15 bases between. The CDR3 spans 14 residues. The germline gives CDR1 SGHRS, CDR2 YFSETQ. The CDR3 DNA reads TGCGCCAGCAGCACCGCTACAGGGAGGTACGAGCAGTACTTC. It encodes CASSTATGRYEQYF.

The V gene is TRBV28, the J gene TRBJ2-5, with D perhaps matching TRBD1 (5 bases). The CDR3 contains 13 residues. Trimming pared 4 bases from V and 1 base from J, leaving 7 bases between. CDR1 is MDHEN, CDR2 SYDVKM, per germline. DNA for the CDR3: TGTGCCAGCAGTTCAGGGTTCCAAGAGACCCAGTACTTC. Protein sequence: CASSSGFQETQYF.

The chain couples TRBV5-5 to TRBJ2-7, with unresolved D. Trimming stripped 0 bases from V and 1 base from J, with 5 bases between. The germline V gene encodes CDR1 SGHKS and CDR2 YYEKEE (reference sequence). CDR3 length equals 13 residues. CDR3 in DNA: TGTGCCAGCAGCTTGGGCCGATCCTACGAGCAGTACTTC. As protein: CASSLGRSYEQYF.

The chain links TRBV9 to TRBJ1-1; D perhaps matches TRBD1 (6 bases). The CDR3 totals 13 residues. Per the germline V gene, CDR1 is SGDLS and CDR2 is YYNGEE. Deletions cut 5 bases from V and 3 bases from J, with 11 bases between. The CDR3 sequence is CASSLTGYTEAFF. CDR3 in DNA: TGTGCCAGCAGTTTAACAGGGTACACTGAAGCTTTCTTT. Looking up the rest from reference TRBV9 and TRBJ1-1 gives the full variable domain: DSGVTQTPKHLITATGQRVTLRCSPRSGDLSVYWYQQSLDQGLQFLIQYYNGEERAKGNILERFSAQQFPDLHSELNLSSLELGDSALYFCASSLTGYTEAFFGQGTRLTVV.

This chain links TRBV7-3 with TRBJ2-7; TRBD1 matches at 8 bases. The CDR3 is 14 residues long. Trimming at V came to 5 bases and at J to 2 bases, leaving 5 bases not matched to a gene. The germline CDR1 and CDR2 sequences are SGHTA and FQGTGA. This CDR3 is CASSPGQGPYEQYF. The CDR3 coding sequence is TGTGCCAGCAGCCCTGGACAGGGACCCTACGAGCAGTACTTC.

The J gene is TRBJ2-1, the V gene TRBV2, with 13 bases fitting TRBD2. Germline V gene sequence: CDR1 SNHLY, CDR2 FYNNEI. This CDR3 comprises 17 residues. The V gene end was trimmed by 2 bases and the J gene end by 8 bases; junction bases not matched to a gene: 9. The CDR3 DNA is TGTGCCAGCAGTGAAAGTATAGGGACTAGCGGGATACATGAGCAGTTCTTC. This encodes CASSESIGTSGIHEQFF. Full variable domain (outside the CDR3, taken from reference TRBV2 and TRBJ2-1): EPEVTQTPSHQVTQMGQEVILRCVPISNHLYFYWYRQILGQKVEFLVSFYNNEISEKSEIFDDQFSVERPDGSNFTLKIRSTKLEDSAMYFCASSESIGTSGIHEQFFGPGTRLTVL.

This chain joins TRBV5-5 and TRBJ1-4; no clear D gene. This CDR3 is 13 amino acids long. Germline CDR1 reads SGHKS; CDR2 reads YYEKEE (reference sequence). Between the trimmed V and J ends, which lost 0 bases and 8 bases, there was a span of 8 bases. This chain's CDR3 is CASSLAPREKLFF. Written as DNA, the CDR3 is TGTGCCAGCAGCTTGGCCCCGCGGGAAAAACTGTTTTTT.

This chain links TRBV11-2 with TRBJ2-2; 14 bases line up with TRBD2. V shed 5 bases, J shed 7 bases, and the junction held 6 bases outside the gene matches. The CDR3 consists of 16 residues. Germline CDR1 SGHAT, CDR2 FQNNGV. The CDR3 sequence: CASSPLGTSGSGELFF. The DNA of the CDR3 is TGTGCCAGCAGCCCCCTCGGGACTAGCGGGAGCGGGGAGCTGTTTTTT.

The rearrangement joins TRBV28 to TRBJ1-1, with D unclear. Trimming removed 7 bases at V and 3 bases at J, with 15 bases between. The germline gives CDR1 MDHEN, CDR2 SYDVKM. The CDR3 has 14 amino acids. DNA of the CDR3: TGTGCCAGCACCATTGCCACCCTTTACACTGAAGCTTTCTTT. Translation gives CASTIATLYTEAFF. The full variable domain, in which reference TRBV28 and TRBJ1-1 provide the parts outside the CDR3, is DVKVTQSSRYLVKRTGEKVFLECVQDMDHENMFWYRQDPGLGLRLIYFSYDVKMKEKGDIPEGYSVSREKKERFSLILESASTNQTSMYLCASTIATLYTEAFFGQGTRLTVV.

V gene TRBV6-1 combines with J gene TRBJ2-1, with 8 bases identical to TRBD2. Trimming took 6 bases from V and 1 from J; bases not matched to a gene: 2. Germline loops: CDR1 MNHNS, CDR2 SASEGT. There are 14 residues in the CDR3. The CDR3 nucleotides are TGTGCCAGCAGGACTAGCGTTTCCTACAATGAGCAGTTCTTC. This sequence encodes CASRTSVSYNEQFF.

The chain employs TRBV28 and TRBJ1-1; no definite D call. With 6 bases removed from V and 5 bases from J, the gap between germline ends came to 13 bases. Germline CDR1 MDHEN, CDR2 SYDVKM. CDR3 length: 13 residues. The DNA of the CDR3 is TGTGCCAGCAGCCTAGGGAGTGAAACTGAAGCTTTCTTT. It specifies CASSLGSETEAFF.

In its sample, this clone was seen once. V gene TRBV2 combines with J gene TRBJ2-7, with a weak D call TRBD2 (6 bases). Germline assignment: CDR1 SNHLY and CDR2 FYNNEI. V gave up 11 bases and J gave up 0 bases, with 8 bases separating them. The CDR3 sequence is 11 residues long. The CDR3 nucleotides read TGTGCCGGGAGGACCTCCTACGAGCAGTACTTC. As protein: CAGRTSYEQYF.

The rearrangement links TRBV30 to TRBJ1-5; 10 bases line up with TRBD1. Germline CDR1 is GTSNPN and CDR2 is SVGIG (reference sequence). This CDR3 has 15 residues. J lost 2 bases, V lost 2 bases, and 3 bases had no gene match. The CDR3 nucleotides read TGTGCCTGGAGTACCGACAGGGGGCGCAATCAGCCCCAGCATTTT. As protein: CAWSTDRGRNQPQHF.

The V and J genes are TRBV19 and TRBJ1-2; 8 bases are shared with TRBD1. Germline values: CDR1 LNHDA, CDR2 SQIVND (reference sequence). This CDR3 contains 15 residues. The junction had 11 bases not matched to a gene; V was cut back by 7 bases and J by 4 bases. CDR3 DNA sequence: TGTGCCAGTACCCCCGGGACAGGCCACTTCTATGGCTACACCTTC. Residues: CASTPGTGHFYGYTF.

The chain joins TRBV6-5 to TRBJ2-7; the match to TRBD2 covers 10 bases. CDR1 is MNHEY, CDR2 SVGAGI, per germline. The CDR3 runs 16 residues. V trimming: 3 bases; J trimming: 0 bases; junction bases outside the gene matches: 5. The CDR3: CASSYHLAGASYEQYF. CDR3 bases: TGTGCCAGCAGTTATCATCTAGCGGGAGCCTCCTACGAGCAGTACTTC.

The chain employs TRBV12-5 and TRBJ2-2; perhaps TRBD1 as D (5 bases). Germline V gene sequence: CDR1 LGHNT, CDR2 FRNRAP. Trimming pared 2 bases from V and 4 bases from J, leaving 11 bases between. This CDR3 is 15 amino acids long. The CDR3 coding sequence is TGTGCTAGTGGTTTGTCAGGGTCGGTCACCGGGGAGCTGTTTTTT. This translates into CASGLSGSVTGELFF.

The chain joins TRBV11-2 to TRBJ1-3; D uncertain. The CDR3 runs 16 residues. Deletions cut 7 bases from V and 1 base from J, with 17 bases between. Germline V gene lookup returns CDR1 SGHAT and CDR2 FQNNGV. CDR3: CASTSFLATSGNTIYF. DNA for the CDR3: TGTGCCAGCACCTCGTTTTTAGCGACGTCTGGAAACACCATATATTTT.

In this sample, this clone turned up a few times. The chain joins TRBV29-1 to TRBJ2-3; D remains unclear. Trimming cost V 4 bases and J 2 bases, with 22 bases left between them. This CDR3 is 17 amino acids long. In germline, CDR1 is SQVTM, CDR2 ANQGSEA. The chain's CDR3 is CSVVFIGGSIPTDTQYF. For the CDR3, the DNA is TGCAGCGTTGTCTTCATAGGTGGATCTATCCCCACAGATACGCAGTATTTT.

V usage is TRBV4-3 and J usage is TRBJ1-2; D is ambiguous. The germline V gene encodes CDR1 LGHNA and CDR2 YSLEER. The ends were cut back, 1 base at V and 2 bases at J, with 11 bases in the middle. This CDR3 has 15 amino acids. CDR3: CASSQGWGSNYGYTF. As DNA, the CDR3 is TGCGCCAGCAGCCAAGGGTGGGGATCAAACTATGGCTACACCTTC.

The J gene is TRBJ1-5, the V gene TRBV27; D gene uncertain. From germline, CDR1 is MNHEY and CDR2 SMNVEV (reference sequence). This CDR3 spans 15 amino acids. The ends were cut back, 0 bases at V and 3 bases at J, with 9 bases in the middle. CDR3 loop: CASSLSGQNNQPQHF. As DNA, the CDR3 is TGTGCCAGCAGTTTATCGGGCCAGAACAATCAGCCCCAGCATTTT.